A single sample is the source of the 21 T cell receptor beta chains below, sequenced in a study of PD-L1 blockade in urothelial cancer. Time point noted: pretreatment peripheral blood. The repertoire was sequenced with immunoSEQ multiplex PCR; TCRdb's copy has only in-frame clones and lacks some. The sample has about 52,000 clones, roughly 80% seen once. The specimen was PBMCs, collected around atezolizumab (anti-PD-L1) treatment. The source is a man aged 50 to 60 with urothelial cancer.

CDR3 nucleotide sequence: TGTGCTAGTGGTTTGGTATTGGGGGGACAAGAGACCCAGTACTTC. Its protein is CASGLVLGGQETQYF. The chain links TRBV12-5 to TRBJ2-5; D perhaps matches TRBD2 (6 bases). V was cut by 0 bases and J by 2 bases, with 10 bases left in between. CDR1 and CDR2 (germline): LGHNT, FRNRAP. The CDR3 totals 15 residues.

The chain joins TRBV14 to TRBJ2-4; 8 bases align to TRBD1. Unmatched junction bases numbered 14, after V lost 5 bases and J lost 8 bases. The CDR3 has 16 amino acids. From germline, CDR1 is SGHDN and CDR2 FVKESK. CDR3 sequence: CASSVPGQVFGDIQYF. The CDR3 DNA is TGTGCCAGCAGCGTCCCGGGACAGGTCTTTGGGGACATTCAGTACTTC.

The V and J genes are TRBV7-2 and TRBJ1-1; D remains unclear. Trimming removed 0 bases from V and 4 bases from J, with 9 bases in between. CDR3 size: 14 residues. CDR1 SGHTA and CDR2 FQGNSA come from the germline V gene. CDR3 sequence: CASSLAPMATEAFF. CDR3 nucleotides: TGTGCCAGCAGCTTAGCGCCCATGGCCACTGAAGCTTTCTTT.

V is TRBV7-2 and J is TRBJ2-1, with TRBD2 matching over 9 bases. The V gene's germline CDR1 is SGHTA and CDR2 FQGNSA. With 5 bases clipped from V and 4 bases from J, the junction kept 9 bases outside the gene matches. The CDR3 length is 16 residues. The CDR3: CASSPPGAGGYNEQFF. DNA of the CDR3: TGTGCCAGCAGCCCACCTGGAGCGGGGGGTTACAATGAGCAGTTCTTC.

The V call is TRBV19, the J call TRBJ2-7; TRBD2 is a possible D gene (7 bases). CDR3 length equals 14 residues. Germline-derived CDR1 and CDR2 are LNHDA and SQIVND (reference sequence). V lost 4 bases, J lost 0 bases, and 10 bases lay in between. The CDR3 nucleotides are TGTGCCAGTAGTAAGGCGGGGGCCTCCTACGAGCAGTACTTC. Translated: CASSKAGASYEQYF.

This clone was counted once. The rearrangement uses TRBV7-9 and TRBJ2-1; 8 bases are shared with TRBD1. Germline V lookup: CDR1 SEHNR, CDR2 FQNEAQ (reference sequence). Trimming removed 4 bases from V and 4 bases from J; junction bases left unmatched: 9. The CDR3 runs to 16 residues. Here the CDR3 DNA reads TGTGCCAGCAGCTCTACAGGGGGTTATCCATACAATGAGCAGTTCTTC. Protein: CASSSTGGYPYNEQFF.

This clone was detected once. V usage is TRBV10-2 and J usage is TRBJ1-1; 8 nucleotides line up with TRBD1. The CDR3 is made up of 13 amino acids. The V gene's germline CDR1 is WSHSY and CDR2 SAAADI. V lost 6 bases to trimming and J lost 4 bases; unmatched junction nucleotides: 4. The CDR3 nucleotides read TGCGCCAGCAGGGACAGGGTTGGCACTGAAGCTTTCTTT. It is translated as CASRDRVGTEAFF.

The chain is built from TRBV12-5 and TRBJ1-1; D gene unclear. The CDR3 contains 13 residues. V shed 0 bases and J shed 6 bases, with 8 bases lying between them. Per germline, CDR1 LGHNT and CDR2 FRNRAP. DNA of the CDR3: TGTGCTAGTGGTTTGGTAGCGGGATCTGAAGCTTTCTTT. It translates to CASGLVAGSEAFF.

The V gene is TRBV25-1, the J gene TRBJ2-1; possible D gene TRBD1, 6 bases. Looked up from germline, CDR1 is MGHDK and CDR2 is SYGVNS. The CDR3 runs 14 residues. The V end lost 9 bases, the J end lost 9 bases, and 21 bases lay between the germline ends. The CDR3 region is CASQGPRGMSEQFF. CDR3 coding DNA: TGTGCCAGTCAGGGTCCCAGGGGCATGAGTGAGCAGTTCTTC. Together with reference TRBV25-1 and TRBJ2-1, the CDR3 gives the full variable domain: EADIYQTPRYLVIGTGKKITLECSQTMGHDKMYWYQQDPGMELHLIHYSYGVNSTEKGDLSSESTVSRIRTEHFPLTLESARPSHTSQYLCASQGPRGMSEQFFGPGTRLTVL.

The chain couples TRBV14 to TRBJ2-7; 10 bases are a match to TRBD2. The ends lost 0 bases at V and 0 bases at J; junction bases unmatched: 11. The germline V gene has CDR1 SGHDN and CDR2 FVKESK. The CDR3 extends over 19 amino acids. The CDR3 loop is CASSQDKLAGVLTSYEQYF. The CDR3 DNA reads as TGTGCCAGCAGCCAAGATAAGCTAGCGGGAGTCCTAACCTCCTACGAGCAGTACTTC. Variable domain in full (rest from reference TRBV14 and TRBJ2-7): EAGVTQFPSHSVIEKGQTVTLRCDPISGHDNLYWYRRVMGKEIKFLLHFVKESKQDESGMPNNRFLAERTGGTYSTLKVQPAELEDSGVYFCASSQDKLAGVLTSYEQYFGPGTRLTVT.

J is TRBJ2-7 and V is TRBV4-3; D is perhaps TRBD1 (5 bases). Trimming left V 0 bases short and J 5 bases short, with 17 bases between. Germline loops: CDR1 LGHNA, CDR2 YSLEER. The CDR3 consists of 16 residues. The CDR3 DNA is TGCGCCAGCAGCCAAGATCTGGAACAGGACGGTGACGAGCAGTACTTC. Amino acid sequence: CASSQDLEQDGDEQYF.

The chain combines TRBV7-9 with TRBJ2-5; 7 bases match TRBD1. CDR1 and CDR2 from the germline V gene are SEHNR and FQNEAQ (reference sequence). V shed 1 base and J 2 bases; nucleotides not matched to a gene: 1. The CDR3 sequence is 14 residues long. The CDR3 DNA reads as TGTGCCAGCAGCTTAGGACAGGGACAAGAGACCCAGTACTTC. This gives the protein CASSLGQGQETQYF.

The chain has TRBV6-1 and TRBJ1-3, with 8 bases matching TRBD1. With V trimmed by 4 bases and J by 2 bases, 4 bases remained unmatched. Germline V gene data show CDR1 as MNHNS and CDR2 as SASEGT. This CDR3 region has 15 residues. This CDR3 reads CASSVIQGAGNTIYF. As DNA, the CDR3 is TGTGCCAGCAGTGTTATACAGGGGGCTGGAAACACCATATATTTT.

The chain links TRBV2 to TRBJ1-5; the D gene is possibly TRBD1 (6 bases). The CDR3 runs 14 residues. Germline CDR1 is SNHLY and CDR2 is FYNNEI. V was cut by 1 base and J by 6 bases, with 10 bases left in between. The CDR3 region has the DNA TGTGCCAGCAGTGAAGGGCAGGGGATTCAGCCCCAGCATTTT. This encodes CASSEGQGIQPQHF.

In DNA form, the CDR3 reads TGCGCCAGCAGCTTGGGACTGATGAACACTGAAGCTTTCTTT. Translation: CASSLGLMNTEAFF. The genes are TRBV5-1 and TRBJ1-1; D ambiguous. Germline V gene data show CDR1 as SGHRS and CDR2 as YFSETQ. The CDR3 extends over 14 amino acids. Trimming shortened V by 0 bases and J by 0 bases, and 6 bases separated the two germline ends.

Turning to this clone: The germline gene is not matched at one end of the junction; a read error may be the cause. V gene TRBV28 combines with J gene TRBJ2-5; 9 nucleotides agree with TRBD1. The CDR3 totals 14 residues. Germline V CDR1 and CDR2: MDHEN, SYDVKM. CDR3 sequence reads: CASSLPGQGPIRDF. CDR3 sequence (DNA): TGTGCCAGCAGTTTACCGGGACAGGGTCCCATCAGGGACTTC.

This clone was detected once. The chain recombines TRBV19 with TRBJ1-5; 7 bases map to TRBD1. The CDR3 is 15 amino acids. V lost 6 bases and J lost 3; bases outside the gene matches: 8. Per the germline V gene, CDR1 is LNHDA and CDR2 is SQIVND (reference sequence). In DNA form, the CDR3 reads TGTGCCAGTAGGAAAACAGGGGATTCCAATCAGCCCCAGCATTTT. Its translation: CASRKTGDSNQPQHF.

J is TRBJ2-7 and V is TRBV28, with D unresolved. Germline CDR1 MDHEN, CDR2 SYDVKM. Trimming cost V 7 bases and J 2 bases, with 9 bases left between them. CDR3 size: 12 residues. DNA of the CDR3: TGTGCCAGCACCCCCAATCCCTACGAGCAGTACTTC. It codes for CASTPNPYEQYF.

The V and J genes are TRBV7-9 and TRBJ2-5, with TRBD2 matching 12 bases. Unmatched junction bases numbered 6, after V lost 5 bases and J lost 2 bases. Germline CDR1 and CDR2: SEHNR and FQNEAQ (reference sequence). The CDR3 is 16 residues long. CDR3 sequence reads: CASSAPTSGGQETQYF. DNA for the CDR3: TGTGCCAGCAGCGCCCCGACTAGCGGGGGTCAAGAGACCCAGTACTTC.

This sequence joins TRBV6-6 and TRBJ1-3, with 8 bases lining up with TRBD1. There are 15 residues in the CDR3. Germline V gene lookup returns CDR1 MNHNY and CDR2 SVGAGI (reference sequence). With V trimmed by 7 bases and J by 1 base, 6 bases remained unmatched. The DNA of the CDR3 is TGTGCCAGCAACCTACAGGGGGGTTCTGGAAACACCATATATTTT. It encodes CASNLQGGSGNTIYF.

The V and J genes are TRBV9 and TRBJ2-2; 7 bases align to TRBD2. V dropped 2 bases and J dropped 7; count of bases not matched to a gene: 17. Germline CDR1 is SGDLS and CDR2 is YYNGEE. This CDR3 is built from 18 residues. The CDR3 sequence: CASSVSLPGDRGDGELFF. CDR3 coding DNA: TGTGCCAGCAGCGTCTCGTTGCCGGGAGACCGGGGGGACGGGGAGCTGTTTTTT. The full variable domain, in which reference TRBV9 and TRBJ2-2 provide the parts outside the CDR3, is DSGVTQTPKHLITATGQRVTLRCSPRSGDLSVYWYQQSLDQGLQFLIQYYNGEERAKGNILERFSAQQFPDLHSELNLSSLELGDSALYFCASSVSLPGDRGDGELFFGEGSRLTVL.